These 12 T cell receptor beta chains came from one sample sequenced in a study of OX40 agonist ivuxolimab in advanced cancers. TCRdb keeps only in-frame clones here, not all; method: immunoSEQ multiplex PCR. The sample lists 90,000 to 100,000 clones, 90% occurring once. This sample comprised CD4+ or CD8+ T cells sorted from blood, obtained in a trial of the OX40 agonist ivuxolimab. These receptors were obtained from an adult with an advanced solid tumor such as melanoma, head and neck, liver or kidney cancer.

Concerning this clone: The junction and the germline gene differ at one end; a read error may be behind it. The rearrangement joins TRBV30 to TRBJ1-6, with D perhaps TRBD1 (5 bases). Germline CDR1 reads GTSNPN; CDR2 reads SVGIG (reference sequence). CDR3 length: 13 residues. CDR3 region: CAWTGSFNSPLHF. The CDR3 DNA reads TGTGCCTGGACAGGGTCCTTTAATTCACCCCTCCACTTT.

The chain has TRBV1 and TRBJ2-1; the table's D call, TRBD2, was not checked against the DNA. TRBV1 is a pseudogene segment. The CDR3 spans 20 residues. The CDR3 here is CTSSHRWTSGRWGSYNEQFF. The CDR3 region has the DNA TGCACCAGCAGCCACCGTTGGACTAGCGGGAGGTGGGGCTCCTACAATGAGCAGTTCTTC.

V usage is TRBV7-9 and J usage is TRBJ2-7, with 10 bases identical to TRBD1. CDR3 length: 15 amino acids. Unmatched junction bases numbered 8, after V lost 5 bases and J lost 4 bases. Germline CDR1 reads SEHNR; CDR2 reads FQNEAQ (reference sequence). The CDR3 region is CASSKGGTGAYEQYF. The CDR3 DNA is TGTGCCAGCAGCAAAGGGGGGACAGGGGCGTACGAGCAGTACTTC.

The sample holds a few counts of this clone. The chain carries TRBV20-1 and TRBJ1-2; D is undetermined. CDR1 DFQATT and CDR2 SNEGSKA come from the germline V gene (reference sequence). V was shortened by 4 bases and J by 6 bases, with 3 bases between the two germline ends. The CDR3 is 9 residues long. The DNA of the CDR3 is TGCAGTGCTAAAGATGGCTACACCTTC. It encodes CSAKDGYTF.

The chain uses TRBV28 and TRBJ2-3, with D perhaps TRBD2 (5 bases). Per the germline V gene, CDR1 is MDHEN and CDR2 is SYDVKM. This CDR3 has 18 amino acids. V was clipped by 6 bases and J by 0 bases, with 22 bases between them. DNA of the CDR3: TGTGCCAGCAGCCCCGGCGGGCTCCTCGCCGGTAGCACAGATACGCAGTATTTT. Its translation: CASSPGGLLAGSTDTQYF.

In regard to this clone: Additional DNA sequences in this sample encode the identical CDR3. The rearrangement links TRBV5-1 to TRBJ2-5; D not resolved. The germline gives CDR1 SGHRS, CDR2 YFSETQ. CDR3 size: 14 residues. Trimming stripped 1 base from V and 5 bases from J, with 12 bases between. The CDR3 DNA sequence: TGCGCCAGCAGCTTGTCTGGTGGCGTCGAGACCCAGTACTTC. It translates to CASSLSGGVETQYF.

The chain carries TRBV18 and TRBJ1-1, with a tentative D call TRBD1 (5 bases). The V end lost 2 bases, the J end lost 3 bases, and 10 bases lay between the germline ends. There are 14 residues in the CDR3. CDR1 is KGHSH, CDR2 LQKENI, per germline. DNA of the CDR3: TGTGCCAGCTCACCATTGGACATCTACACTGAAGCTTTCTTT. This sequence encodes CASSPLDIYTEAFF.

This sequence joins TRBV7-9 and TRBJ1-4; TRBD1 aligns across 9 bases. The CDR3 is 15 amino acids. CDR1 and CDR2 from the germline V gene are SEHNR and FQNEAQ (reference sequence). Trimming at V came to 4 bases and at J to 4 bases, leaving 4 bases not matched to a gene. For the CDR3, the DNA is TGTGCCAGCAGCTCCACAGGGGGCCTTAATGAAAAACTGTTTTTT. It specifies CASSSTGGLNEKLFF.

The chain carries TRBV7-8 and TRBJ2-7, with D possibly TRBD1 on 6 matching bases. Trimming removed 3 bases from V and 3 bases from J, with 12 bases in between. There are 14 residues in the CDR3. The germline gives CDR1 SGHVS, CDR2 FQNEAQ. The chain's CDR3 is CASSLGTPDYEQYF. In nucleotides, the CDR3 is TGTGCCAGCAGCTTGGGGACACCTGACTACGAGCAGTACTTC.

The rearrangement uses TRBV6-5 and TRBJ2-7; 7 bases fit TRBD1. Germline V gene lookup returns CDR1 MNHEY and CDR2 SVGAGI. The V segment lost 11 bases and the J segment 4 bases; nucleotides outside the gene matches: 11. The CDR3 runs 13 residues. CDR3 loop: CAAKGAGPYEQYF. CDR3 sequence (DNA): TGTGCCGCGAAGGGGGCAGGGCCTTACGAGCAGTACTTC.

The V and J genes are TRBV13 and TRBJ2-4; 9 bases fit TRBD2. This CDR3 has 15 amino acids. Per the germline V gene, CDR1 is PRHDT and CDR2 is FYEKMQ (reference sequence). Trimming took 5 bases from V and 2 from J; bases not matched to a gene: 4. For the CDR3, the DNA is TGTGCCAGCAGCAGGCGGGGGGGACCCAAAAACATTCAGTACTTC. Amino acids: CASSRRGGPKNIQYF.

V and J are TRBV7-8 and TRBJ1-2, with D unclear. Germline CDR1 is SGHVS and CDR2 is FQNEAQ. The CDR3 totals 12 residues. V gave up 5 bases and J gave up 8 bases, with 12 bases separating them. The CDR3 reads CASSPTRAGYTF. Written as DNA, the CDR3 is TGTGCCAGCAGCCCAACCCGGGCGGGCTACACCTTC.